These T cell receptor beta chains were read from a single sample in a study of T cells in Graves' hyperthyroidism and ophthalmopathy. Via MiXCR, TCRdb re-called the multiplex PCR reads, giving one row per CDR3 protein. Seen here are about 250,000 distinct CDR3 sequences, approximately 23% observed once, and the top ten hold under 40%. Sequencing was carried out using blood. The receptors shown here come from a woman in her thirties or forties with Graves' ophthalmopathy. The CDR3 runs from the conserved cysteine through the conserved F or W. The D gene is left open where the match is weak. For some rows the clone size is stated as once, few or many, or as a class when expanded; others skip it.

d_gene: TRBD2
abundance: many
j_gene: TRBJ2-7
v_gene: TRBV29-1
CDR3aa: CSVGTSGVVEQYF
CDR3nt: TGCAGCGTTGGGACTAGCGGGGTCGTCGAGCAGTACTTC

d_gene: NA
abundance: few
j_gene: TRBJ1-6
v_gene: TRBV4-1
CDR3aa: CACSQEPTLGTPNSPLHF
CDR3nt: TGCGCCTGCAGCCAAGAACCGACCCTGGGGACACCGAATTCACCCCTCCACTTT

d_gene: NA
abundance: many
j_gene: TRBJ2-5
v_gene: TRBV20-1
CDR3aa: CSSLGSMLVQTQYF
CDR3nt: TGCTCAAGCTTGGGGAGTATGCTAGTCCAAACCCAGTACTTC

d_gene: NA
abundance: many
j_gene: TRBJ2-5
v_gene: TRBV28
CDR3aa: CASSQIRDIWETQYF
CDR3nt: TGTGCCAGCAGCCAGATCCGGGACATTTGGGAGACCCAGTACTTC

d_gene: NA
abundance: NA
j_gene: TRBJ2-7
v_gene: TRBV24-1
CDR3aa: CATSGRGTGEQYF
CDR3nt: TGTGCCACCAGTGGCCGCGGGACGGGGGAGCAGTACTTC

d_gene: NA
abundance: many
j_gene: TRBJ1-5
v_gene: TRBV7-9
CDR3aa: CASSATTGRATQHF
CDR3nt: TGTGCCAGCAGCGCGACGACCGGTCGTGCGACCCAGCATTTT

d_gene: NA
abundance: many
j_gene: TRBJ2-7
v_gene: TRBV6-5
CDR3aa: CASSYSEVYEQYF
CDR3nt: TGTGCCAGCAGTTACTCTGAGGTCTACGAGCAGTACTTC

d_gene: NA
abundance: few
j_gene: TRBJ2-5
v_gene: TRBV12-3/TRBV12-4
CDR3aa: CASSIRGGDLKTQYF
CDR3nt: TGTGCCAGCAGCATTAGGGGGGGGGATCTGAAGACCCAGTACTTC

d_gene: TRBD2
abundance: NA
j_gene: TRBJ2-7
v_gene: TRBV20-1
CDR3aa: CSAVGWTSGRPRDEQYF
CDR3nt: TGCAGTGCCGTCGGTTGGACTAGCGGGAGACCTCGAGACGAGCAGTACTTC

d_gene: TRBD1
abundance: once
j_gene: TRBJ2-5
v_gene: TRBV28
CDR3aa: CASSQNRGETQYF
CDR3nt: TGTGCCAGCAGTCAGAACAGGGGGGAGACCCAGTACTTC

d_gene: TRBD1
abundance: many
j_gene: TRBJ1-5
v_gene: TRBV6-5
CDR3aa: CASRGAGGDNQPQHF
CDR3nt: TGTGCCAGCAGAGGGGCAGGGGGCGACAATCAGCCCCAGCATTTT

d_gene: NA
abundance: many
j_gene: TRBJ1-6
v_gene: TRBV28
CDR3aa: CASSSEESYNSPLHF
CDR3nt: TGTGCCAGCAGCTCAGAGGAATCCTATAATTCACCCCTCCACTTT

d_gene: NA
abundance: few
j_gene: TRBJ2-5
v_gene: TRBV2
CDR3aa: CASHRDGQETQYF
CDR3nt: TGTGCCAGCCATCGTGATGGCCAAGAGACCCAGTACTTC

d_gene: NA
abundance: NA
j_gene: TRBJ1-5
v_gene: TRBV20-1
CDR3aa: CSARVSQGQNQPQHF
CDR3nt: TGCAGTGCTAGAGTTTCCCAGGGCCAGAATCAGCCCCAGCATTTT

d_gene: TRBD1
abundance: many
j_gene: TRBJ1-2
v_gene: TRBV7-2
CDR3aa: CASSLGTGGGYTF
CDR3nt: TGTGCCAGCAGCCTCGGGACAGGCGGTGGCTACACCTTC

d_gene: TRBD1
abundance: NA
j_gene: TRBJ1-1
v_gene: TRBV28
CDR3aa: CASSAQGGTAEAFF
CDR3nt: TGTGCCAGCAGTGCACAGGGGGGCACGGCTGAAGCTTTCTTT

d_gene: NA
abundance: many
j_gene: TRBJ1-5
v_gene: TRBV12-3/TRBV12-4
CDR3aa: CASSPMGGQPQHF
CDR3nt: TGTGCCAGCAGTCCCATGGGGGGGCAGCCCCAGCATTTT